The T cell receptor (beta chain) under discussion was sequenced for a study of cytomegalovirus exposure and HLA in healthy donors. Study summary: The same platform was used for the 100 to 150 validation repertoires as for the approximately 630 first-cohort repertoires, as reported in a later analysis.

The germline V gene has CDR1 MNHEY and CDR2 SMNVEV (reference sequence). The CDR3 length is 14 residues. Method: immunoSEQ multiplex PCR; TCRdb's copy keeps in-frame clones and lacks some. This table has fewer than 350,000 clones, approximately 87% appearing once. Notes on this clone: Its antigen remains unknown.

Study results and caveats: According to a subsequent analysis, TCR clusters from the first cohort were inclined to appear together in the 120 validation repertoires. Researchers catalogued approximately 170 TCR beta chains as cytomegalovirus-associated.

Input material: PBMCs. The chain employs TRBV27 and TRBJ2-5; 8 nucleotides align to TRBD2. The tail of the sequence fits TRBJ2-7 better, so the J call may be wrong. The sequence derives from a young woman in good health and CMV-seronegative. CDR3 region: CASSLLAGNYEQYF. The CDR3 DNA is TGTGCCAGCAGTTTACTAGCGGGCAATTACGAGCAGTACTTC.